The next 15 T cell receptor beta chains were all read from a single sample in a study of CD8 T cell repertoires and HIV-1 epitope variants (dated by TCRdb to 2018 to 2020). Which antigens these TCRs recognize remains unknown. The library relied on the immunoSEQ multiplex PCR assay. TCRdb mirrors the immuneACCESS table, restricted to in-frame sequences. Some clones are absent from its copies; in checked studies, under half trace to an unresolved V gene, and the reason for the others is unknown. Present in this sample are fewer than 6,000 clones, 65% to 70% of which were seen just once. 40% to 45% of the sample belongs to the ten largest clones. Input material: cultured CD8+ T cells derived from PBMCs. The receptors here all came from a male donor with HIV.

In this sample, this clone turned up a few times. The rearrangement joins TRBV6-5 to TRBJ1-6, with 8 nucleotides matching TRBD1. Germline V gene data show CDR1 as MNHEY and CDR2 as SVGAGI. After removal of 0 bases from V and 14 bases from J, the junction contained 3 bases not matched to a gene. CDR3 length: 13 amino acids. In DNA form, the CDR3 reads TGTGCCAGCAGTTACTCCCTACAGGGGGCCCTCCACTTT. Its translation: CASSYSLQGALHF.

The rearrangement links TRBV5-4 to TRBJ2-1; the D is unclear. With 0 bases removed from V and 2 bases from J, the gap between germline ends came to 9 bases. This CDR3 is 15 amino acids long. Germline CDR1 reads SGHNT; CDR2 reads YYREEE (reference sequence). In nucleotides, the CDR3 is TGTGCCAGCAGCTTGGGAGGCGGACCCTACAATGAGCAGTTCTTC. The encoded protein is CASSLGGGPYNEQFF.

This chain connects TRBV2 to TRBJ1-2, with unresolved D. The V gene lost 6 bases and the J gene lost 4 bases, with 12 bases spanning the gap. Germline V gene data show CDR1 as SNHLY and CDR2 as FYNNEI. The CDR3 extends over 13 amino acids. DNA of the CDR3: TGTGCCAGCAGCTTCGGACGGGGCTATGGCTACACCTTC. Its translation: CASSFGRGYGYTF.

This clone was counted a few times. This chain connects TRBV10-3 to TRBJ2-2; TRBD1 is a possible D gene (5 bases). The CDR3 has 14 residues. V was pared by 7 bases and J by 6 bases, with 15 bases between. The germline CDR1 and CDR2 sequences are ENHRY and SYGVKD. The CDR3 loop is CAINDRGTPGELFF. For the CDR3, the DNA is TGTGCCATCAATGATAGGGGAACGCCCGGGGAGCTGTTTTTT.

This chain uses TRBV6-1 with TRBJ2-7; D ambiguous. Trimming removed 3 bases at V and 0 bases at J, with 6 bases between. Germline CDR1 is MNHNS and CDR2 is SASEGT. This CDR3 is built from 13 residues. CDR3 coding DNA: TGTGCCAGCAGTGACATTCTCTCCTACGAGCAGTACTTC. It yields the protein CASSDILSYEQYF.

This chain uses TRBV2 with TRBJ1-2; 7 bases line up with TRBD1. V was clipped by 3 bases and J by 4 bases; unmatched bases: 8. The length of the CDR3 is 15 residues. Germline assignment: CDR1 SNHLY and CDR2 FYNNEI. The CDR3 sequence is CASSDRDSSIYGYTF. The CDR3 DNA reads as TGTGCCAGCAGTGACCGGGACAGTTCCATCTATGGCTACACCTTC. The entire variable domain, with the rest obtained from reference TRBV2 and TRBJ1-2, is as follows: EPEVTQTPSHQVTQMGQEVILRCVPISNHLYFYWYRQILGQKVEFLVSFYNNEISEKSEIFDDQFSVERPDGSNFTLKIRSTKLEDSAMYFCASSDRDSSIYGYTFGSGTRLTVV.

V gene TRBV6-6 combines with J gene TRBJ2-1; D not certain. The CDR3 sequence is 12 residues long. Trimming took 6 bases from V and 2 from J, leaving 5 bases between them. Germline CDR1 reads MNHNY; CDR2 reads SVGAGI (reference sequence). This chain's CDR3 is CASSRPYNEQFF. CDR3 nucleotide sequence: TGTGCCAGCAGCCGACCCTACAATGAGCAGTTCTTC.

V is TRBV9 and J is TRBJ1-1; D gene uncertain. The CDR3 has 16 amino acids. In germline, CDR1 is SGDLS, CDR2 YYNGEE. The V end lost 4 bases, the J end lost 5 bases, and 21 bases lay between the germline ends. This CDR3 reads CASSLEEYREDTEAFF. The CDR3 DNA follows: TGTGCCAGCAGCCTTGAAGAGTACCGGGAAGATACTGAAGCTTTCTTT.

In its sample, this clone is medium-sized. The chain uses TRBV6-1 and TRBJ2-2; possibly TRBD1 for D (5 bases). Deletions cut 0 bases from V and 1 base from J, with 6 bases between. This CDR3 has 15 residues. Per the germline V gene, CDR1 is MNHNS and CDR2 is SASEGT. Here the CDR3 reads CASSEAGENTGELFF. The CDR3 coding sequence is TGTGCCAGCAGTGAAGCAGGGGAGAACACCGGGGAGCTGTTTTTT.

V usage is TRBV6-5 and J usage is TRBJ2-6, with a tentative D call TRBD1 (6 bases). Germline CDR1 is MNHEY and CDR2 is SVGAGI. This CDR3 region has 15 residues. Trimming stripped 6 bases from V and 2 bases from J, with 11 bases between. DNA for the CDR3: TGTGCCAGCAGGAGACAGGCCACTGGGGCCAACGTCCTGACTTTC. Its translation: CASRRQATGANVLTF.

The genes are TRBV2 and TRBJ1-4; perhaps TRBD1 as D (6 bases). CDR1 and CDR2 from the germline V gene are SNHLY and FYNNEI. This CDR3 has 16 amino acids. The V and J ends lost 0 bases and 8 bases respectively, with 16 bases between them. The CDR3, as DNA: TGTGCCAGCAGTGAAGCATTACAGGGCGTGGGAGAAAAACTGTTTTTT. This translates into CASSEALQGVGEKLFF.

The chain carries TRBV6-1 and TRBJ1-2; TRBD1 matches at 8 bases. Losses at the gene ends were 4 bases for V and 4 bases for J; bases not matched to a gene: 11. The CDR3 runs to 16 residues. Germline CDR1 reads MNHNS; CDR2 reads SASEGT. Written as DNA, the CDR3 is TGTGCCAGCAGTGCCTCAAGGACAGGGCTTCTCTATGGCTACACCTTC. Protein product: CASSASRTGLLYGYTF.

The V and J genes are TRBV14 and TRBJ2-6; TRBD2 might be the D (7 bases). V lost 3 bases and J lost 3, with 12 bases in between. Germline V lookup: CDR1 SGHDN, CDR2 FVKESK. The CDR3 has 16 amino acids. The CDR3 region has the DNA TGTGCCAGCAGCCAGTCCGGGGGGCTTGGGGCCAACGTCCTGACTTTC. Protein: CASSQSGGLGANVLTF.

The V gene is TRBV7-9, the J gene TRBJ1-2, with TRBD1 as a possible D gene (5 bases). Germline V gene data show CDR1 as SEHNR and CDR2 as FQNEAQ (reference sequence). V lost 5 bases and J lost 6, with 19 bases in between. The CDR3 has 15 amino acids. Here the CDR3 DNA reads TGTGCCAGCAGCGTAGGGACTGAGCACCCTAATGGCTACACCTTC. Translation: CASSVGTEHPNGYTF.

This clone was found once. The chain has TRBV6-1 and TRBJ1-5; perhaps TRBD1 as D (5 bases). CDR1 and CDR2 (germline): MNHNS, SASEGT. The CDR3 is made up of 12 amino acids. The V and J ends lost 4 bases and 11 bases respectively, with 12 bases between them. The CDR3 spells CASSGYFRAQHF. The DNA for the CDR3 is TGTGCCAGCAGTGGTTATTTCAGGGCCCAGCATTTT.